The 30 T cell receptor beta chains presented below share a single source sample, sequenced in a study of radiotherapy plus CTLA-4 blockade in lung cancer. Generated by immunoSEQ multiplex PCR, the TCRdb table keeps only in-frame clones and is missing some. Seen here are about 49,000 clones, 65% to 85% observed once, and the top ten hold 11%. The sequencing here drew on peripheral blood, taken from a patient treated with radiotherapy plus ipilimumab. Receptors originate from a human donor with non-small cell lung cancer who had stable disease on radiotherapy plus ipilimumab.

The chain couples TRBV11-2 to TRBJ1-3; D is unclear. V was trimmed by 5 bases and J by 6 bases, leaving 17 bases between them. The V gene's germline CDR1 is SGHAT and CDR2 FQNNGV. CDR3 length equals 15 residues. CDR3 sequence (DNA): TGTGCCAGCAGCCCGTCGGGTTTGGGTGTAAACACCATATATTTT. This translates into CASSPSGLGVNTIYF.

The chain employs TRBV7-9 and TRBJ2-3, with 10 bases matching TRBD2. The CDR3 is made up of 15 amino acids. After removal of 3 bases from V and 2 bases from J, the junction contained 2 bases not matched to a gene. In germline, CDR1 is SEHNR, CDR2 FQNEAQ (reference sequence). CDR3 residues: CASSFTSGVTDTQYF. The CDR3, as DNA: TGTGCCAGCAGCTTCACTAGCGGGGTCACAGATACGCAGTATTTT.

The V and J genes are TRBV18 and TRBJ1-1; D remains ambiguous. Trimming took 6 bases from V and 1 from J, leaving 15 bases between them. The CDR3 consists of 15 residues. From germline, CDR1 is KGHSH and CDR2 LQKENI. The CDR3 nucleotides are TGTGCCAGCTCCCCCCCTCGGGCAGAGAACACTGAAGCTTTCTTT. Translated: CASSPPRAENTEAFF.

For the CDR3, the DNA is TGCGCCAGCAGCTTGGCTACTGGGTCCCTAAGCTCCTACAATGAGCAGTTCTTC. Translating gives CASSLATGSLSSYNEQFF. The genes are TRBV5-1 and TRBJ2-1, with D unresolved. Germline-derived CDR1 and CDR2 are SGHRS and YFSETQ. The germline V and J ends were trimmed by 0 bases and 0 bases, with 16 bases remaining between them. The CDR3 is 18 residues long.

V gene TRBV18 combines with J gene TRBJ1-1, with 8 bases that match TRBD1. The CDR3 loop spans 14 amino acids. The V segment lost 4 bases and the J segment 4 bases; nucleotides outside the gene matches: 5. Per germline, CDR1 KGHSH and CDR2 LQKENI. CDR3 in amino acids: CASSRGQGGTEAFF. CDR3 nucleotide sequence: TGTGCCAGCTCACGCGGACAGGGTGGCACTGAAGCTTTCTTT.

Concerning this clone itself: One end of the junction is discordant with germline, which a read error may explain. Other DNA sequences in this specimen translate into the identical CDR3. The DNA of the CDR3 is TGCGCTAGCAGCGCTGCCGGGAGCCAAGAGACCCAGTACTTC. Translated: CASSAAGSQETQYF. The chain joins TRBV5-1 to TRBJ2-5; TRBD2 is a possible D gene (6 bases). The germline CDR1 and CDR2 sequences are SGHRS and YFSETQ. The CDR3 covers 14 residues. The full variable domain, with the rest looked up from reference TRBV5-1 and TRBJ2-5, is KAGVTQTPRYLIKTRGQQVTLSCSPISGHRSVSWYQQTPGQGLQFLFEYFSETQRNKGNFPGRFSGRQFSNSRSEMNVSTLELGDSALYLCASSAAGSQETQYFGPGTRLLVL.

This chain joins TRBV28 and TRBJ1-4, with D perhaps TRBD1 (6 bases). This CDR3 contains 15 residues. Germline V lookup: CDR1 MDHEN, CDR2 SYDVKM. Deletions cut 7 bases from V and 5 bases from J, with 17 bases between. CDR3 nucleotide sequence: TGTGCCAGCAAACCGTCCGGGGGGCCGAATGAAAAACTGTTTTTT. Translating gives CASKPSGGPNEKLFF.

This rearrangement joins TRBV4-1 to TRBJ2-2, with TRBD1 identical over 10 bases. There are 15 residues in the CDR3. Looked up from germline, CDR1 is MGHRA and CDR2 is YSYEKL. J was trimmed by 5 bases and V by 6 bases; bases with no gene match: 6. The DNA of the CDR3 is TGCGCCAGCAGACCCGGGACAGGGGATACCGGGGAGCTGTTTTTT. It is translated as CASRPGTGDTGELFF.

The gene calls are TRBV5-1 and TRBJ1-1; D not certain. This CDR3 contains 13 residues. The germline V and J ends were trimmed by 0 bases and 5 bases, with 8 bases remaining between them. Germline CDR1 SGHRS, CDR2 YFSETQ. CDR3 DNA: TGCGCCAGCAGCTTGGCGGGATATACTGAAGCTTTCTTT. Protein sequence: CASSLAGYTEAFF.

This clone was seen a handful of times. The chain has TRBV27 and TRBJ2-5; TRBD2 aligns across 12 bases. V was pared by 5 bases and J by 5 bases, with 9 bases of the junction left unmatched. Germline assignment: CDR1 MNHEY and CDR2 SMNVEV (reference sequence). The CDR3 is 16 amino acids. CDR3 nucleotide sequence: TGTGCCAGCAGTGAACTAGCGGGGGGTCTCTGGGAGACCCAGTACTTC. Amino acids: CASSELAGGLWETQYF.

The V and J genes are TRBV6-5 and TRBJ1-2; D unresolved. This CDR3 contains 13 residues. V was shortened by 4 bases and J by 3 bases, with 9 bases between the two germline ends. CDR1 is MNHEY, CDR2 SVGAGI, per germline. CDR3 loop: CASSFHADYGYTF. The CDR3 nucleotides are TGTGCCAGCAGTTTTCACGCGGACTATGGCTACACCTTC.

The chain combines TRBV9 with TRBJ1-6, with TRBD1 identical over 8 bases. V shed 3 bases and J 7 bases; nucleotides not matched to a gene: 3. The germline V gene has CDR1 SGDLS and CDR2 YYNGEE. This CDR3 contains 14 residues. The CDR3 loop is CASSAGQDNSPLHF. The CDR3 DNA reads TGTGCCAGCAGCGCGGGACAGGACAATTCACCCCTCCACTTT.

The rearrangement uses TRBV19 and TRBJ2-1, with a weak D call TRBD1 (6 bases). Trimming took off 1 base at V and 7 bases at J, with 14 bases between the two ends. The germline gives CDR1 LNHDA, CDR2 SQIVND (reference sequence). The CDR3 extends over 15 amino acids. The CDR3 loop reads CASSIARGFYNEQFF. The CDR3 region has the DNA TGTGCCAGTAGTATAGCCAGGGGTTTCTATAATGAGCAGTTCTTC.

V gene TRBV6-1 combines with J gene TRBJ1-1; 10 bases fit TRBD1. The CDR3 contains 16 residues. V lost 0 bases, J lost 1 base, and 2 bases stayed unmatched. Germline CDR1 is MNHNS and CDR2 is SASEGT. In DNA form, the CDR3 reads TGTGCCAGCAGTGAAGCTGACAGGGGGCGGAACACTGAAGCTTTCTTT. Translating it yields CASSEADRGRNTEAFF.

This clone appeared a few times. The chain links TRBV7-6 to TRBJ2-6, with TRBD1 as a possible D gene (6 bases). There are 17 residues in the CDR3. The germline V gene encodes CDR1 SGHVS and CDR2 FNYEAQ. Trimming cost V 2 bases and J 0 bases, with 11 bases left between them. CDR3 in amino acids: CASSLTRGRSGANVLTF. CDR3 nucleotide sequence: TGTGCCAGCAGCTTAACCAGGGGACGCTCTGGGGCCAACGTCCTGACTTTC.

This clone was detected only a few times. V and J are TRBV7-9 and TRBJ1-6; no reliable D call. Germline V gene data show CDR1 as SEHNR and CDR2 as FQNEAQ (reference sequence). Trimming pared 5 bases from V and 0 bases from J, leaving 11 bases between. CDR3 size: 16 residues. CDR3 coding DNA: TGTGCCAGCAGCCGAGACGGAAGCTCCTATAATTCACCCCTCCACTTT. It specifies CASSRDGSSYNSPLHF.

This clone was detected only a few times. The chain carries TRBV28 and TRBJ1-2, with 10 bases fitting TRBD1. With 6 bases clipped from V and 8 bases from J, the junction kept 12 bases outside the gene matches. Germline values: CDR1 MDHEN, CDR2 SYDVKM. This CDR3 is 15 amino acids long. CDR3 sequence: CASSAPGQGSRGYTF. The DNA for the CDR3 is TGTGCCAGCAGCGCTCCGGGACAGGGGTCGAGAGGCTACACCTTC.

This clone was found once. The rearrangement joins TRBV2 to TRBJ1-5; maybe TRBD1 (5 bases). CDR3 length: 15 amino acids. The ends were cut back, 8 bases at V and 4 bases at J, with 18 bases in the middle. CDR1 and CDR2 from the germline V gene are SNHLY and FYNNEI. The CDR3 DNA sequence: TGTGCCAGCTCAGTGATGAGTGGGACTAATCAGCCCCAGCATTTT. This encodes CASSVMSGTNQPQHF.

This clone occurred many times. The V call is TRBV19, the J call TRBJ1-1; weak D call: TRBD1 (5 bases). The CDR3 has 14 amino acids. With 6 bases removed from V and 2 bases from J, the gap between germline ends came to 13 bases. The V gene's germline CDR1 is LNHDA and CDR2 SQIVND (reference sequence). CDR3 loop: CASRNGHVNTEAFF. In DNA, the CDR3 is TGTGCCAGTAGAAACGGACACGTAAACACTGAAGCTTTCTTT.

This chain links TRBV6-1 with TRBJ2-7, with 8 bases that match TRBD1. The CDR3 consists of 18 residues. Germline trimming cut 2 bases from V and 4 bases from J; bases unmatched to any gene: 16. The germline V gene encodes CDR1 MNHNS and CDR2 SASEGT. The CDR3 nucleotides read TGTGCCAGCAGTGAATCGATTATCCCCGGGACAGGAACGTACGAGCAGTACGTC. Protein: CASSESIIPGTGTYEQYV.

The rearrangement links TRBV5-1 to TRBJ2-7; D gene unclear. The V end lost 0 bases, the J end lost 5 bases, and 12 bases lay between the germline ends. Germline V gene lookup returns CDR1 SGHRS and CDR2 YFSETQ. The CDR3 totals 14 residues. CDR3 region: CASSLGAQPNEQYF. CDR3 DNA: TGCGCCAGCAGCTTGGGGGCCCAACCTAACGAGCAGTACTTC.

V gene TRBV9 combines with J gene TRBJ2-5, with 9 bases identical to TRBD1. Trimming at V came to 3 bases and at J to 2 bases, leaving 2 bases not matched to a gene. There are 14 residues in the CDR3. Germline assignment: CDR1 SGDLS and CDR2 YYNGEE. The CDR3 DNA sequence: TGTGCCAGCAGCGCGGGGACAGGGCAAGAGACCCAGTACTTC. It translates to CASSAGTGQETQYF. Variable domain in full (rest from reference TRBV9 and TRBJ2-5): DSGVTQTPKHLITATGQRVTLRCSPRSGDLSVYWYQQSLDQGLQFLIQYYNGEERAKGNILERFSAQQFPDLHSELNLSSLELGDSALYFCASSAGTGQETQYFGPGTRLLVL.

The gene calls are TRBV5-1 and TRBJ1-1; the D gene is possibly TRBD1 (5 bases). Germline CDR1 reads SGHRS; CDR2 reads YFSETQ. V lost 4 bases and J lost 5, with 18 bases in between. CDR3 length: 15 amino acids. The CDR3 bases are TGCGCCAGCAGCCGGGGTGCGGGGCGATCAACTGAAGCTTTCTTT. Amino acids: CASSRGAGRSTEAFF.

The rearrangement joins TRBV6-5 to TRBJ1-1, with D unclear. The CDR3 contains 14 residues. V was pared by 6 bases and J by 4 bases, with 15 bases between. The germline V gene encodes CDR1 MNHEY and CDR2 SVGAGI. For the CDR3, the DNA is TGTGCCAGCAGACCCGACGCGATAGGCACTGAAGCTTTCTTT. This encodes CASRPDAIGTEAFF.

This rearrangement joins TRBV7-6 to TRBJ1-2, with D perhaps matching TRBD1 (5 bases). The V and J ends lost 5 bases and 0 bases respectively, with 13 bases between them. The CDR3 is 15 amino acids. The germline gives CDR1 SGHVS, CDR2 FNYEAQ. The CDR3 nucleotides are TGTGCCAGCAGCCCGCTGCAGGGCACTAACTATGGCTACACCTTC. It specifies CASSPLQGTNYGYTF.

The V call is TRBV5-1, the J call TRBJ2-7, with D tentatively TRBD2 (6 bases). Germline V gene lookup returns CDR1 SGHRS and CDR2 YFSETQ. This CDR3 has 13 amino acids. The V end lost 1 base, the J end lost 6 bases, and 11 bases lay between the germline ends. In nucleotides, the CDR3 is TGCGCCAGCAGCTTGACTTGGGGAGGCGAGCAGTACTTC. Protein product: CASSLTWGGEQYF.

In DNA form, the CDR3 reads TGCGCCAGCGCCTCCTTTGTGGCTGGGGAGCTGTTTTTT. Its translation: CASASFVAGELFF. J is TRBJ2-2 and V is TRBV4-3; no definite D call. From germline, CDR1 is LGHNA and CDR2 YSLEER. The CDR3 loop spans 13 amino acids. V lost 8 bases, J lost 8 bases, and 15 bases lay in between.

The rearrangement joins TRBV2 to TRBJ2-2; 8 bases are a match to TRBD2. V trimming: 3 bases; J trimming: 4 bases; junction bases outside the gene matches: 7. Germline loops: CDR1 SNHLY, CDR2 FYNNEI. The CDR3 totals 16 residues. In DNA, the CDR3 is TGTGCCAGCAGTGAGGGCGGGGGGACCCTCACCGGGGAGCTGTTTTTT. This codes for CASSEGGGTLTGELFF. The full variable domain, with the rest looked up from reference TRBV2 and TRBJ2-2, is EPEVTQTPSHQVTQMGQEVILRCVPISNHLYFYWYRQILGQKVEFLVSFYNNEISEKSEIFDDQFSVERPDGSNFTLKIRSTKLEDSAMYFCASSEGGGTLTGELFFGEGSRLTVL.

The rearrangement joins TRBV18 to TRBJ2-3, with 7 bases identical to TRBD1. V lost 3 bases, J lost 2 bases, and 5 bases stayed unmatched. The CDR3 covers 15 residues. The germline V gene encodes CDR1 KGHSH and CDR2 LQKENI. CDR3 sequence (DNA): TGTGCCAGCTCACCGGTAAAGGGGGCCACAGATACGCAGTATTTT. This sequence encodes CASSPVKGATDTQYF.

The chain recombines TRBV7-8 with TRBJ2-1, with TRBD2 matching 7 bases. Germline V gives CDR1 SGHVS, CDR2 FQNEAQ. This CDR3 has 15 amino acids. After removal of 3 bases from V and 7 bases from J, the junction contained 9 bases not matched to a gene. The CDR3 coding sequence is TGTGCCAGCAGCTTTGAGGGAAGGGAGGGGAATGAGCAGTTCTTC. Its protein product is CASSFEGREGNEQFF.